These T cell receptor beta chains were read from a single sample in a study of CD4 and CD8 cells across lung adenocarcinoma regions. TCRdb processed the PCR reads anew with MiXCR; each CDR3 protein has one entry. Here the sample spans some 10,000 distinct CDR3 sequences, 35% to 55% being singletons. Sequenced material: CD8+ T cells from the margin of a lung tumor. All receptors come from a male donor with lung adenocarcinoma. The CD4 and CD8 labels of this study may be unreliable. Each CDR3 is given with its conserved first and last residue. The D gene is left open where the match is weak. Some rows have no size entry. The others give once, few or many, or a class for an expanded clone.

V	J	size	D	CDR3	DNA
TRBV25-1	TRBJ2-5	-	-	CASSDLGWQETQYF	TGTGCCAGCAGTGATTTGGGCTGGCAAGAGACCCAGTACTTC
TRBV27	TRBJ1-5	many	-	CASSLYSRDGGQPQHF	TGTGCCAGCAGTCTCTACTCCCGGGACGGTGGTCAGCCCCAGCATTTT
TRBV10-3	TRBJ2-1	few	TRBD2	CAISELRGGSNEQFF	TGTGCCATCAGTGAACTTAGGGGCGGGAGCAATGAGCAGTTCTTC
TRBV6-4	TRBJ2-3	-	-	CAMRDKHTQYF	TGTGCCATGAGAGACAAACACACGCAGTATTTT
TRBV5-1	TRBJ2-1	-	-	CASSFSGSGDNEQFF	TGCGCCAGCAGCTTTTCCGGTTCTGGTGACAATGAGCAGTTCTTC
TRBV24-1	TRBJ2-5	many	TRBD1	CATSAAPGQGAEETQYF	TGTGCCACCAGTGCCGCCCCGGGACAGGGGGCAGAGGAGACCCAGTACTTC
TRBV10-1	TRBJ2-3	-	TRBD2	CATSGGRNTQYF	TGCGCCACGTCGGGGGGGAGGAATACGCAGTATTTT
TRBV27	TRBJ2-3	-	TRBD1	CASSFRQGVNIQYF	TGTGCCAGCAGTTTCCGACAGGGAGTAAATATTCAGTATTTT
TRBV10-2	TRBJ1-3	many	TRBD1	CASSEGTGSGNTIYF	TGCGCCAGCAGTGAAGGGACAGGGTCTGGAAACACCATATATTTT
TRBV12-3/TRBV12-4	TRBJ2-1	many	-	CASFMGGVSEQFF	TGTGCCAGCTTCATGGGGGGTGTGAGTGAGCAGTTCTTC
TRBV3-1	TRBJ1-2	-	-	CASSQQGYGYTF	TGTGCCAGCAGCCAACAGGGCTATGGCTACACCTTC
TRBV6-5	TRBJ2-7	-	-	CASSYSGGLYEQYF	TGTGCCAGCAGTTACTCGGGAGGCCTCTACGAGCAGTACTTC
TRBV27	TRBJ2-5	-	-	CASRRDFLRGRPETQYF	TGTGCCAGCAGACGGGACTTTCTGCGCGGCCGGCCCGAGACGCAGTACTTC
TRBV9	TRBJ2-5	few	TRBD2	CASSVALAGVQETQYF	TGTGCCAGCAGCGTAGCTCTAGCGGGAGTTCAAGAGACCCAGTACTTC
TRBV6-5	TRBJ2-5	-	TRBD2	CASSYSIRLAGGHQETQYF	TGTGCCAGCAGTTACTCGATACGGCTAGCGGGGGGGCACCAAGAGACGCAGTACTTC
TRBV27	TRBJ2-1	medium-sized	TRBD1	CASSDRGYNEQFF	TGTGCCAGCAGTGACAGGGGGTACAATGAGCAGTTCTTC
TRBV11-2	TRBJ1-6	-	-	CASSFARDGFRSANSPLHF	TGTGCCAGCAGTTTTGCCCGGGACGGCTTTCGTTCCGCAAATTCACCCCTCCACTTT
TRBV6-5	TRBJ1-1	-	-	CASSYSDRRLGGAFF	TGTGCCAGCAGTTACAGCGACCGACGGCTAGGTGGGGCTTTCTTT
TRBV6-1	TRBJ1-2	few	-	CASSLNGQFYGYTF	TGTGCCAGCAGCTTGAATGGGCAGTTCTATGGCTACACCTTC
TRBV4-1	TRBJ1-6	-	-	CASSHLQGLDSPLHF	TGCGCCAGCAGCCACCTCCAGGGGCTAGACTCACCCCTCCACTTT
TRBV6-1	TRBJ2-2	-	TRBD2	CASRRFRGDTGELFF	TGTGCCAGCAGGCGTTTTCGGGGGGACACCGGGGAGCTGTTTTTT
TRBV11-3	TRBJ2-5	-	TRBD2	CASSLDGLAGKTQYF	TGTGCCAGCAGCTTAGACGGGCTAGCGGGGAAGACCCAGTACTTC
TRBV7-2	TRBJ2-3	once	-	CASSLGAEQETQYF	TGTGCCAGCAGCTTAGGAGCTGAACAAGAGACCCAGTATTTT
TRBV10-1	TRBJ2-3	medium-sized	-	CASGEAGTDTQYF	TGCGCCAGCGGGGAGGCGGGCACAGATACGCAGTATTTT
TRBV9	TRBJ2-3	-	-	CASGAQGDTQYF	TGTGCCAGCGGGGCTCAGGGAGATACGCAGTATTTT
TRBV6-4	TRBJ2-4	-	-	CVSRVRAKNIQYF	TGCGTCAGCAGGGTCCGGGCCAAAAATATTCAGTATTTC
TRBV9	TRBJ2-1	-	TRBD1	CASSAFTGTGGLKEQFF	TGTGCCAGCAGCGCTTTTACCGGGACAGGGGGCCTAAAGGAGCAGTTCTTC
TRBV27	TRBJ2-1	medium-sized	-	CASSFDNEQFF	TGTGCCAGCAGTTTCGACAATGAGCAGTTCTTC
TRBV15	TRBJ2-3	-	-	CATSRGGLGSDTQYF	TGTGCCACCAGCAGAGGGGGACTCGGGTCAGATACGCAGTATTTT
TRBV7-2	TRBJ2-1	-	-	CASSLRDREQFF	TGTGCCAGCAGCCTCCGGGACCGTGAGCAGTTCTTC
TRBV4-1	TRBJ2-5	many	-	CASSQDHSGRETQYF	TGCGCCAGCAGCCAAGATCATTCAGGTCGAGAGACCCAGTACTTC
TRBV11-2	TRBJ2-3	-	-	CASSPREAQNTQYF	TGTGCCAGCAGCCCACGGGAAGCACAAAATACGCAGTATTTT
TRBV11-2	TRBJ2-1	-	-	CASSPRARIDNEQFF	TGTGCCAGCAGCCCAAGGGCCAGGATAGACAATGAGCAGTTCTTC
TRBV6-4	TRBJ2-5	-	-	CASMPPGPGETQYF	TGTGCCAGCATGCCCCCAGGGCCAGGAGAGACCCAGTACTTC
TRBV7-8	TRBJ2-3	-	-	CASSLARGRTNIQYF	TGTGCCAGCAGCTTAGCGCGAGGACGCACAAATATTCAGTATTTC
TRBV6-2/TRBV6-3	TRBJ2-1	few	TRBD1	CASRQGGYNEQFF	TGTGCCAGCAGACAGGGGGGTTACAATGAGCAGTTCTTC
TRBV6-1	TRBJ2-5	-	TRBD2	CGSGGRDADTQYF	TGTGGCAGCGGGGGGCGCGATGCAGATACCCAGTACTTC
TRBV10-1	TRBJ2-4	-	-	CASSGVLGKDTQYF	TGCGCCAGCAGTGGGGTGTTAGGCAAAGACACGCAGTACTTT
TRBV7-6	TRBJ2-3	many	-	CASSSYSGDTQYF	TGTGCCAGCAGCTCATACTCGGGAGATACGCAGTATTTT
TRBV6-2/TRBV6-3	TRBJ2-4	-	-	CASRLVGETRYF	TGTGCCAGCAGGTTGGTTGGAGAGACCCGGTACTTC
TRBV6-2/TRBV6-3	TRBJ2-1	many	-	CASISRGNEQFF	TGTGCCAGCATCTCTAGGGGCAATGAGCAGTTCTTC
TRBV6-5	TRBJ1-6	many	-	CASSYFPGRNSPLHF	TGTGCCAGCAGTTACTTTCCAGGCCGCAATTCACCCCTCCACTTT
TRBV28	TRBJ2-2	-	-	CASSLRGTNTGELFF	TGTGCCAGCAGTTTACGGGGAACGAACACCGGGGAGCTGTTTTTT
TRBV10-3	TRBJ2-2	-	-	CAISDGDGRTNTGELFF	TGTGCCATCAGTGATGGGGATGGGCGTACCAACACCGGGGAGCTGTTTTTT
TRBV27	TRBJ2-7	-	TRBD1	CARGLGGRDTDTQYF	TGTGCCAGGGGTTTAGGGGGCCGTGACACAGATACGCAGTACTTC
TRBV7-6	TRBJ2-3	few	TRBD2	CASSPRTSPQGTQYF	TGTGCCAGCAGCCCCCGGACTAGCCCCCAGGGTACGCAGTATTTT
TRBV6-5	TRBJ2-1	-	-	CASSSSGPSSYNEQFF	TGTGCCAGCAGTTCGAGCGGGCCGAGCTCCTACAATGAGCAGTTCTTC
TRBV6-5	TRBJ2-3	-	-	CASSYTTGRGTQYF	TGTGCCAGCAGTTACACGACTGGCCGCGGGACGCAGTATTTT
TRBV10-3	TRBJ2-1	few	TRBD2	CAISPGTSINEQFF	TGTGCCATCAGTCCCGGGACTAGCATCAATGAGCAGTTCTTC
TRBV6-1	TRBJ2-5	once	TRBD1	CASSGAGGAETQYF	TGTGCCAGCAGTGGTGCAGGGGGCGCGGAGACCCAGTACTTC
TRBV7-6	TRBJ2-3	few	-	CASSLHRDTQYF	TGTGCCAGCAGCCTCCATCGAGATACGCAGTATTTT
TRBV27	TRBJ2-1	-	-	CASSSSGLYNEQFF	TGTGCCAGCAGTTCCTCGGGACTTTACAATGAGCAGTTCTTC
TRBV7-9	TRBJ1-2	-	-	CASSTSFTRGEDGYTF	TGTGCCAGCAGCACCTCCTTTACTCGCGGGGAAGACGGCTACACCTTC
TRBV6-1	TRBJ2-1	-	TRBD1	CASNIETIGTDKQFF	TGTGCCAGCAACATAGAGACTATCGGGACAGATAAGCAGTTCTTC
TRBV6-1	TRBJ2-3	-	-	CASVGRGIEDTQYF	TGTGCCAGCGTCGGGCGGGGAATCGAAGATACCCAGTATTTT
TRBV6-1	TRBJ2-5	many	TRBD2	CASRPAGALETQYF	TGTGCCAGCAGACCAGCGGGAGCACTTGAGACCCAGTACTTC
TRBV4-1	TRBJ2-3	few	-	CASSQEWGVRTDTQYF	TGCGCCAGCAGCCAAGAATGGGGCGTCAGAACAGATACGCAGTATTTT
TRBV25-1	TRBJ2-5	medium-sized	-	CASSEGIHSSETQYF	TGTGCCAGCAGTGAAGGAATTCACTCTTCGGAGACCCAGTACTTC
TRBV7-2	TRBJ2-3	many	TRBD2	CASSSYGRGTRDTQYF	TGTGCCAGCAGCTCCTACGGGCGGGGGACCAGAGATACGCAGTATTTT
TRBV10-1	TRBJ2-2	medium-sized	-	CASRHPNTGELFF	TGCGCCAGCAGACACCCGAACACCGGGGAGCTGTTTTTT